This T cell receptor (beta chain) was sequenced during a study of blood T cell repertoires in COVID-19. This clone was picked up one time. CDR1 and CDR2 from the germline V gene are GTSNPN and SVGIG (reference sequence). Trimming took off 3 bases at V and 10 bases at J, with 15 bases between the two ends. CDR3 length equals 12 residues. The protocol was immunoSEQ multiplex PCR, while the TCRdb copy is restricted to in-frame clones and leaves out a portion. The data contain about 200,000 clones, roughly four fifths of them seen just once; the ten biggest clones take up 10% to 15%. The gene calls are TRBV30 and TRBJ1-1; D possibly corresponds to TRBD1 (5 bases). The sequenced sample consisted of peripheral blood. The TCR was taken from a woman in her forties with acute or convalescent COVID-19. The CDR3 DNA reads as TGTGCCTGGAGCCACCCAGGGTCTCGAGCTTTCTTT. It specifies CAWSHPGSRAFF.